A selection of T cell receptor beta chains follows, all from one sample in a study of a mutant IDH1 vaccine in newly diagnosed glioma. Produced via immunoSEQ multiplex PCR; TCRdb's table is partial and in-frame only. The sample includes tens of thousands of clones, roughly 78% of them seen just once. What these receptors recognize is not known. The sequences come from PBMCs, collected from a glioma patient whose treatment included an IDH1 peptide vaccine. These receptors were collected from a man aged 30 to 45 with glioma. Both conserved end residues are part of each CDR3.

v_gene	j_gene	CDR3aa
TRBV7-3	TRBJ2-6	CASSPGFSGANVLTF
TRBV5-6	TRBJ2-3	CASSLEGSGGASTDTQYF
TRBV6-1	TRBJ1-5	CASSVGTGGQPQHF
TRBV4-3	TRBJ1-1	CASSQGDRGSEAFF
TRBV5-1	TRBJ2-5	CASSSDTFQETQYF
TRBV30	TRBJ2-6	CAWRDLRNGANVLTF
TRBV27	TRBJ1-5	CASSLGQGGNQPQHF
TRBV2	TRBJ2-7	CASSGTETYEQYF
TRBV30	TRBJ2-6	CAWSLPWGEDPITGANVLTF
TRBV7-3	TRBJ1-1	CASSLTGGGTEAFF
TRBV5-1	TRBJ1-4	CASSLALQGGEKLFF
TRBV20-1	TRBJ1-1	CSARRTGDAFF
TRBV29-1	TRBJ1-2	CSVQGANYGYTF
TRBV19	TRBJ1-1	CASRPTGGRTEAFF
TRBV5-6	TRBJ2-7	CASSSGGSTYEQYF
TRBV30	TRBJ2-7	CAWSGQGNHEQYF
TRBV27	TRBJ1-1	CASRDRGGTEAFF
TRBV5-1	TRBJ2-7	CASSIEGAGEQYF
TRBV30	TRBJ1-5	CAWSVGTGNQPQHF
TRBV2	TRBJ1-1	CASRTGQGLNTEAFF
TRBV7-9	TRBJ2-3	CASSTTGGPDTQYF
TRBV7-2	TRBJ1-2	CASSPDVRTGGHYGYTF
TRBV19	TRBJ1-6	CASRGQGDSPLHF
TRBV5-1	TRBJ2-2	CASSVGQGAGELFF
TRBV20-1	TRBJ1-4	CSARELEKLFF
TRBV27	TRBJ1-5	CASSSGQGLNQPQHF
TRBV6-1	TRBJ1-1	CASSPTGGKNTEAFF
TRBV11-1	TRBJ2-7	CASSPSGQGSYEQYF
TRBV19	TRBJ1-1	CASSIPQGALDTDTEAFF
TRBV10-2	TRBJ1-5	CASSESVRGSNQPQHF
TRBV7-2	TRBJ1-5	CASSLVLGDTQPQHF
TRBV19	TRBJ1-4	CASSIGGLAPEKLFF
TRBV7-5	TRBJ1-1	CVRSSRDRGETEAFF
TRBV20-1	TRBJ1-2	CSGRDNYGYTF
TRBV6-5	TRBJ1-2	CASRPGTGANGYTF
TRBV25-1	TRBJ1-2	CASRDLLSGGYTF
TRBV7-3	TRBJ2-2	CASSLFFTRGQLNTGELFF
TRBV6-1	TRBJ2-2	CASLDGNTGELFF
TRBV2	TRBJ2-2	CATKLAENTGELFF
TRBV6-1	TRBJ1-5	CASSEQGSNQPQHF
TRBV6-6	TRBJ1-1	CASSYLTGNTEAFF
TRBV25-1	TRBJ1-4	CASSERQGRLNEKLFF
TRBV6-6	TRBJ2-2	CASSYSLGSTGELFF
TRBV5-6	TRBJ1-1	CASSLDINTEAFF
TRBV4-3	TRBJ2-2	CASSPSPLSGGGTGELFF
TRBV5-6	TRBJ2-3	CASSPGPDTQYF
TRBV29-1	TRBJ1-1	CSVVRQGVEAFF
TRBV30	TRBJ2-7	CAWSATVEQYF
TRBV7-2	TRBJ2-5	CASSLGGQGRGTQYF
TRBV5-4	TRBJ1-1	CASLSDSINTEAFF
TRBV2	TRBJ2-7	CASRKDRPSYEQYF
TRBV11-2	TRBJ2-5	CASSPSGGLRGGRTQYF
TRBV5-1	TRBJ2-7	CASSLDGTFSYEQYF
TRBV4-1	TRBJ2-4	CASSQMGLAGGVGKNIQYF
TRBV27	TRBJ2-7	CASGLTPYYEQYF
TRBV19	TRBJ1-1	CASSWRDEAFF
TRBV28	TRBJ2-7	CASSSSGLAGVYEQYF
TRBV7-9	TRBJ2-2	CASSFTGGTGELFF
TRBV11-2	TRBJ1-1	CASSRTALFPEAFF